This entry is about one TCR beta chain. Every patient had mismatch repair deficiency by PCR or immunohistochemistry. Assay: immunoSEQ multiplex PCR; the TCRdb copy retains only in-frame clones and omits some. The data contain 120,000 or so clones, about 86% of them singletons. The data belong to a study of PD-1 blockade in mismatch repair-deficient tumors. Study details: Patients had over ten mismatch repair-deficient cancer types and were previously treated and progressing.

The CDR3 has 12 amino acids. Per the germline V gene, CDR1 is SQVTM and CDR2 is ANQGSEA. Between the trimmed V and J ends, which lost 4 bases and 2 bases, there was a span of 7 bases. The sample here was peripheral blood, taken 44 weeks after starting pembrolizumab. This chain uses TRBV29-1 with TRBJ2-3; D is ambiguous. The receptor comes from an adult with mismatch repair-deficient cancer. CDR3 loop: CSVVTNTDTQYF. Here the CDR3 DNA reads TGCAGCGTTGTCACAAACACAGATACGCAGTATTTT.